These 18 T cell receptor beta chains originate from one sample sequenced in a study of molecular identifiers for immune sequencing clone quantification (dated 2018 in TCRdb). Libraries were built with PCR. The instrument was an Illumina HiSeq 4000. TCRdb reanalyzed the raw reads on its own, using fastp at Q25 for trimming and MiXCR for clone calling, and kept in-frame beta chains. Merged by CDR3 protein, the rows form single entries marked with the most common genes and DNA. The sample table contains about 640,000 distinct CDR3 sequences; only one count was recorded for just under 20% of them. The top ten hold roughly 0.9% of the sample. The sample was naive CD8+ T cells from blood, with Jurkat cell RNA spiked in. Read against the paper, the sample's cell subset or site label means: FACS-sorted CD8+CD4-CCR7+CD45RA+ naive T cells. These receptors all stem from a human donor in good health. Some libraries in this study had Jurkat cell RNA spiked in.

In this sample, this clonotype turned up many times. One end of the junction does not line up with germline, which may come from a read error. V is TRBV7-7 and J is TRBJ2-3; 8 nucleotides align to TRBD2. CDR1 is SSHAT and CDR2 is FNYEAQ in the germline V gene (reference sequence). This CDR3 has 15 amino acids. CDR3 sequence (DNA): TGCGCCAGCAGCCTCCGGGGGGGAAGCACAGATACGCAGTATTTT. Translation gives CASSLRGGSTDTQYF.

Many counts were recorded for this clonotype. This chain links TRBV18 with TRBJ2-7, with TRBD1 matching 8 bases. V was clipped by 0 bases and J by 2 bases; unmatched bases: 3. This CDR3 is 15 amino acids long. Germline V gene lookup returns CDR1 KGHSH and CDR2 LQKENI. CDR3 nucleotide sequence: TGTGCCAGCTCACCACCCCAACAGGGGGCCTACGAGCAGTACTTC. Translating it yields CASSPPQQGAYEQYF.

This clonotype was seen ten or more times. The J gene is TRBJ1-1, the V gene TRBV20-1; TRBD1 matches 8 bases. The CDR3 spans 16 residues. The junction had 8 bases not matched to a gene; V was cut back by 1 base and J by 1 base. Germline V lookup: CDR1 DFQATT, CDR2 SNEGSKA (reference sequence). CDR3: CSARGLGQGWNTEAFF. CDR3 bases: TGCAGTGCTAGAGGTTTAGGACAGGGATGGAACACTGAAGCTTTCTTT.

CDR3 amino acids: CSASLVGGGPDTQYF. The CDR3 nucleotides read TGCAGTGCTAGTCTGGTGGGAGGGGGCCCAGATACGCAGTATTTT. J is TRBJ2-3 and V is TRBV20-1; D is possibly TRBD1 or TRBD2 (7 bases each). The CDR3 consists of 15 residues. Trimming removed 3 bases at V and 4 bases at J, with 17 bases between. Germline values: CDR1 DFQATT, CDR2 SNEGSKA (reference sequence).

About this clonotype: A much larger clone lies a single base off, so this may be a read error. The chain recombines TRBV20-1 with TRBJ2-3; D is undetermined. CDR3 length: 12 residues. The V gene's germline CDR1 is DFQATT and CDR2 SNEGSKA (reference sequence). Here the CDR3 DNA reads TGCAGTGCTGAAATACTTTCGGGTACGCGGTATTTT. This codes for CSAEILSGTRYF.

This clonotype was recorded a few times. The chain is built from TRBV27 and TRBJ1-5; 11 bases align to TRBD1. CDR3 length: 16 amino acids. CDR1 and CDR2 (germline): MNHEY, SMNVEV (reference sequence). Trimming took 2 bases from V and 0 from J; bases not matched to a gene: 0. The CDR3 nucleotides read TGTGCCAGCAGTTTAGGGACAGGGGGTAGCAATCAGCCCCAGCATTTT. Translation gives CASSLGTGGSNQPQHF.

This clonotype appeared many times. The V call is TRBV4-3, the J call TRBJ2-1, with D perhaps TRBD1 (6 bases). Germline V lookup: CDR1 LGHNA, CDR2 YSLEER. The CDR3 sequence is 16 residues long. V dropped 0 bases and J dropped 5 bases, with 14 bases sitting between them. This chain's CDR3 is CASSQDWQGSHNEQFF. CDR3 sequence (DNA): TGCGCCAGCAGCCAAGATTGGCAGGGGTCCCACAATGAGCAGTTCTTC.

This clonotype was picked up a small number of times. The chain has TRBV27 and TRBJ2-7, with a possible D match to TRBD2 (5 bases). The V end lost 0 bases, the J end lost 5 bases, and 8 bases lay between the germline ends. The germline gives CDR1 MNHEY, CDR2 SMNVEV (reference sequence). The CDR3 is made up of 13 amino acids. CDR3: CASSLSRAHEQYF. DNA for the CDR3: TGTGCCAGCAGTTTATCGAGGGCGCACGAGCAGTACTTC.

This clonotype has only a few counts. This sequence joins TRBV28 and TRBJ2-7; 10 positions agree with TRBD2. The germline CDR1 and CDR2 sequences are MDHEN and SYDVKM. The CDR3 runs to 16 residues. J gave up 1 base and V 6 bases, and 9 bases lay outside the gene matches. CDR3 DNA sequence: TGTGCCAGCAGCCGACTAGCGGGTGCATTTTCCTACGAGCAGTACTTC. The encoded protein is CASSRLAGAFSYEQYF.

This clonotype was seen ten or more times. The V call is TRBV27, the J call TRBJ1-5; unclear D gene. This CDR3 is 16 amino acids long. CDR1 is MNHEY, CDR2 SMNVEV, per germline (reference sequence). Trimming took 2 bases from V and 0 from J, leaving 11 bases between them. The CDR3 DNA is TGTGCCAGCAGTTTAGCGGGCAGCCTTAGCAATCAGCCCCAGCATTTT. Translated: CASSLAGSLSNQPQHF.

This clonotype has a handful of counts. V usage is TRBV19 and J usage is TRBJ1-5; D is unresolved. In germline, CDR1 is LNHDA, CDR2 SQIVND (reference sequence). This CDR3 is 13 amino acids long. Trimming cost V 1 base and J 6 bases, with 7 bases left between them. CDR3 sequence (DNA): TGTGCCAGTAGTATAGTCGCCGGTCAGCCCCAGCATTTT. As protein: CASSIVAGQPQHF.

The genes are TRBV5-1 and TRBJ2-3; D is uncertain. This CDR3 has 14 amino acids. Between the trimmed V and J ends, which lost 0 bases and 2 bases, there was a span of 7 bases. Looked up from germline, CDR1 is SGHRS and CDR2 is YFSETQ. This CDR3 reads CASSLGTTTDTQYF. The DNA of the CDR3 is TGCGCCAGCAGCTTGGGGACCACCACAGATACGCAGTATTTT. Full variable domain (remainder filled in from reference TRBV5-1 and TRBJ2-3): KAGVTQTPRYLIKTRGQQVTLSCSPISGHRSVSWYQQTPGQGLQFLFEYFSETQRNKGNFPGRFSGRQFSNSRSEMNVSTLELGDSALYLCASSLGTTTDTQYFGPGTRLTVL.

This clonotype appeared many times. The chain links TRBV14 to TRBJ2-3; a possible D gene is TRBD1 (5 bases). CDR3 length: 15 residues. V was shortened by 1 base and J by 2 bases, with 10 bases between the two germline ends. Looked up from germline, CDR1 is SGHDN and CDR2 is FVKESK. DNA for the CDR3: TGTGCCAGCAGCCAAGTTTGGGGCCTCACAGATACGCAGTATTTT. Translation: CASSQVWGLTDTQYF.

This clonotype occurred many times. The junction and the germline gene differ at one end; a read error may be behind it. V usage is TRBV19 and J usage is TRBJ1-5, with 9 positions matching TRBD1. Germline lookup yields CDR1 LNHDA and CDR2 SQIVND (reference sequence). The CDR3 covers 14 residues. The CDR3 is CASTSTGGNQPQHF. The CDR3, as DNA: TGTGCCAGTACCAGTACAGGGGGCAACCAGCCCCAGCATTTT.

This clonotype turned up a few times. This sequence joins TRBV7-9 and TRBJ1-2; 7 bases map to TRBD1. This CDR3 comprises 15 residues. CDR1 and CDR2 (germline): SEHNR, FQNEAQ (reference sequence). The J segment lost 7 bases and the V segment lost 5 bases, leaving 13 bases of the junction unmatched. The CDR3 reads CASSPRQGPAFGYTF. The CDR3 DNA reads as TGTGCCAGCAGCCCACGACAGGGTCCCGCTTTTGGCTACACCTTC.

A note on this clonotype: This may arise from a read error, as a much more abundant clone is one base away. This rearrangement joins TRBV6-2 or TRBV6-3 to TRBJ1-4; D call uncertain. This CDR3 is built from 13 residues. CDR1 and CDR2 (germline): MNHEY, SVGEGT. DNA for the CDR3: TGTGCCAGCGAGGCCCCAACTAATGAAAAACCGTTTTTT. It specifies CASEAPTNEKPFF.

As concerns this clonotype: Without the conserved terminal phenylalanine or tryptophan, this CDR3 likely stems from a read error. The V and J genes are TRBV7-9 and TRBJ2-1, with TRBD2 identical over 11 bases. The germline CDR1 and CDR2 sequences are SEHNR and FQNEAQ (reference sequence). The J segment lost 6 bases and the V segment lost 4 bases, leaving 8 bases of the junction unmatched. The CDR3 is 16 residues long. CDR3: CASSSPLAGGVNEQFS. The DNA of the CDR3 is TGTGCCAGCAGCTCGCCGCTAGCGGGAGGAGTCAATGAGCAGTTCTCC.

This clonotype was detected a few times. This may be a read error, as it is one base from a much larger clone. This chain joins TRBV7-2 and TRBJ2-7, with a tentative D call TRBD2 (5 bases). This CDR3 is built from 16 residues. Germline V lookup: CDR1 SGHTA, CDR2 FQGNSA. The CDR3 loop reads CASSSPEVENSYEQHF. The CDR3, as DNA: TGTGCCAGCAGCTCGCCGGAGGTAGAAAACTCCTACGAGCAGCACTTC.